Each of the 20 T cell receptor beta chains below was sequenced from the same sample in a study of blood T cell repertoires in COVID-19. Sequencing was performed with immunoSEQ multiplex PCR; in TCRdb, only in-frame clones are kept and a portion is missing. The data hold more than 65,000 clones, with around 80% observed a single time. Input material: peripheral blood. The receptors stem from a man aged 55 to 70 with active or convalescent COVID-19.

The rearrangement uses TRBV25-1 and TRBJ1-2; 8 bases are a match to TRBD1. This CDR3 spans 16 amino acids. Germline trimming cut 0 bases from V and 3 bases from J; bases unmatched to any gene: 6. CDR1 and CDR2 (germline): MGHDK, SYGVNS. The CDR3 DNA reads as TGTGCCAGCAGTGAATATATCGGGGACAGGCACTATGGCTACACCTTC. Protein sequence: CASSEYIGDRHYGYTF.

The CDR3 is CASSDSPRQGTDTQYF. Written as DNA, the CDR3 is TGTGCCAGCAGTGATTCCCCTCGGCAGGGAACAGATACGCAGTATTTT. The V gene is TRBV6-1, the J gene TRBJ2-3; TRBD1 is a possible D gene (5 bases). Per the germline V gene, CDR1 is MNHNS and CDR2 is SASEGT. The CDR3 spans 16 residues. V lost 3 bases to trimming and J lost 3 bases, with 16 bases between them.

The V call is TRBV7-9, the J call TRBJ2-5, with D tentatively TRBD2 (6 bases). Germline V gene data show CDR1 as SEHNR and CDR2 as FQNEAQ (reference sequence). This CDR3 comprises 18 residues. V gave up 6 bases and J gave up 2 bases, with 25 bases separating them. The CDR3 region has the DNA TGTGCCAGCAGGGAGGGTAGAACTACAGCGAGTACTCAAGAGACCCAGTACTTC. It specifies CASREGRTTASTQETQYF.

V and J are TRBV6-6 and TRBJ2-7; TRBD1 might be the D (5 bases). The germline V and J ends were trimmed by 5 bases and 6 bases, with 11 bases remaining between them. The CDR3 has 12 amino acids. Looked up from germline, CDR1 is MNHNY and CDR2 is SVGAGI (reference sequence). The CDR3 nucleotides read TGTGCCAGCAGTCTCCGACAGAGCGAGCAGTACTTC. Translation gives CASSLRQSEQYF.

This clone was picked up a small number of times. The chain uses TRBV7-9 and TRBJ1-4; D unresolved. The CDR3 runs 15 residues. The germline CDR1 and CDR2 sequences are SEHNR and FQNEAQ (reference sequence). With 4 bases removed from V and 4 bases from J, the gap between germline ends came to 13 bases. The chain's CDR3 is CASSSQTSGNEKLFF. CDR3 in DNA: TGTGCCAGCAGCTCCCAGACATCTGGTAATGAAAAACTGTTTTTT.

CDR3 DNA sequence: TGTGCCAGCACCCTTCGTCCGAACACCGGGGAGCTGTTTTTT. Translated: CASTLRPNTGELFF. The gene calls are TRBV7-2 and TRBJ2-2, with D hard to call. The V gene lost 7 bases and the J gene lost 0 bases, with 9 bases spanning the gap. CDR3 size: 14 residues. CDR1 is SGHTA and CDR2 is FQGNSA in the germline V gene.

V is TRBV14 and J is TRBJ1-1; D perhaps matches TRBD1 (6 bases). The CDR3 sequence is 15 residues long. Germline V gene data show CDR1 as SGHDN and CDR2 as FVKESK. The germline V and J ends were trimmed by 5 bases and 1 base, with 14 bases remaining between them. The CDR3 protein is CASSKGNRANTEAFF. The CDR3 nucleotides are TGTGCCAGCAGCAAAGGGAACAGGGCGAACACTGAAGCTTTCTTT.

This chain joins TRBV19 and TRBJ1-5; unclear D gene. The CDR3 is 17 residues long. Germline values: CDR1 LNHDA, CDR2 SQIVND (reference sequence). Trimming removed 3 bases from V and 2 bases from J, with 17 bases in between. CDR3: CASSMGEGRFGNQPQHF. CDR3 in DNA: TGTGCCAGTAGTATGGGTGAGGGAAGGTTTGGCAATCAGCCCCAGCATTTT.

This clone was seen more than once but under ten times. The chain joins TRBV19 to TRBJ1-1, with 7 bases aligning to TRBD1. V shed 6 bases and J 4 bases; nucleotides not matched to a gene: 11. The CDR3 has 15 amino acids. Germline V gives CDR1 LNHDA, CDR2 SQIVND (reference sequence). The CDR3: CASSPTGQFGTEAFF. The CDR3 DNA reads TGTGCCAGTAGCCCTACGGGACAGTTCGGCACTGAAGCTTTCTTT.

Comment on this clone: Compared with germline, one end of the junction differs, possibly owing to a read error. The chain joins TRBV7-7 to TRBJ1-2; TRBD1 is a possible D gene (5 bases). This CDR3 is built from 14 residues. The germline V gene encodes CDR1 SSHAT and CDR2 FNYEAQ (reference sequence). The CDR3 DNA sequence: TGTGCTAGCAGCTGTAGGGGTGGTAACTATGGCTACACCTTC. Translating gives CASSCRGGNYGYTF.

In its sample, this clone was seen a few times. The genes are TRBV11-2 and TRBJ1-1, with TRBD1 identical over 7 bases. Germline lookup yields CDR1 SGHAT and CDR2 FQNNGV. V lost 10 bases to trimming and J lost 1 base; unmatched junction nucleotides: 6. There are 13 residues in the CDR3. DNA of the CDR3: TGTGCCACCCAGGGGGGCGGGAACACTGAAGCTTTCTTT. Its protein product is CATQGGGNTEAFF.

The chain joins TRBV6-5 to TRBJ2-5, with TRBD2 matching 11 bases. Germline loops: CDR1 MNHEY, CDR2 SVGAGI. The J segment lost 5 bases and the V segment lost 6 bases, leaving 5 bases of the junction unmatched. There are 14 residues in the CDR3. CDR3 bases: TGTGCCAGCAGCACCCTAGCGGGGGGCGAGACCCAGTACTTC. Amino acids: CASSTLAGGETQYF.

This clone was found a few times. The rearrangement uses TRBV7-2 and TRBJ2-3; possibly TRBD2 for D (7 bases). Germline assignment: CDR1 SGHTA and CDR2 FQGNSA. This CDR3 contains 16 residues. V lost 3 bases, J lost 1 base, and 14 bases lay in between. The CDR3 sequence: CASSFVGGGGTDTQYF. The DNA of the CDR3 is TGTGCCAGCAGCTTCGTCGGAGGGGGGGGCACAGATACGCAGTATTTT.

This rearrangement joins TRBV3-1 (or the pseudogene TRBV3-2) to TRBJ2-5; D is undetermined. Deletions cut 6 bases from V and 2 bases from J, with 4 bases between. In germline, CDR1 is LGHDT, CDR2 YNNKEL (reference sequence). This CDR3 is 11 amino acids long. The CDR3 protein is CASSSQETQYF. In DNA, the CDR3 is TGTGCCAGCAGTTCTCAAGAGACCCAGTACTTC.

This chain connects TRBV10-1 to TRBJ2-4; the match to TRBD2 covers 13 bases. Trimming removed 8 bases from V and 0 bases from J; junction bases left unmatched: 7. The length of the CDR3 is 17 residues. CDR1 and CDR2 (germline): WNHNN, SYGVQD (reference sequence). CDR3 in DNA: TGCGCCAGCGCGGGAACTAGCGGGGGGGTAGCCAAAAACATTCAGTACTTC. This translates into CASAGTSGGVAKNIQYF.

The chain recombines TRBV28 with TRBJ1-2, with 11 bases lining up with TRBD1. The germline V gene encodes CDR1 MDHEN and CDR2 SYDVKM. J was trimmed by 3 bases and V by 2 bases; bases with no gene match: 2. The CDR3 extends over 15 amino acids. This CDR3 is CASSLGGQGDYGYTF. The CDR3 nucleotides are TGTGCCAGCAGTTTAGGGGGACAGGGGGACTATGGCTACACCTTC.

A few counts support this clone. This chain's CDR3 is CASSREGRGGYTF. CDR3 nucleotides: TGTGCCAGCAGTAGAGAAGGGAGAGGTGGCTACACCTTC. V usage is TRBV25-1 and J usage is TRBJ1-2; D remains unclear. The length of the CDR3 is 13 residues. V lost 5 bases to trimming and J lost 7 bases, with 14 bases between them. CDR1 and CDR2 (germline): MGHDK, SYGVNS.

This clone was found a few times. V and J are TRBV5-1 and TRBJ1-1, with D hard to call. This CDR3 comprises 15 residues. The germline gives CDR1 SGHRS, CDR2 YFSETQ. The V gene lost 4 bases and the J gene lost 1 base, with 14 bases spanning the gap. DNA of the CDR3: TGCGCCAGCAGCGTCGAGGGAGTCGCGAACACTGAAGCTTTCTTT. Encoded protein: CASSVEGVANTEAFF.

V gene TRBV6-5 combines with J gene TRBJ1-6, with TRBD1 matching over 9 bases. Per the germline V gene, CDR1 is MNHEY and CDR2 is SVGAGI. CDR3 length: 13 residues. With 6 bases clipped from V and 9 bases from J, the junction kept 3 bases outside the gene matches. CDR3 nucleotide sequence: TGTGCCAGCAGAAACAGGGGGCTTTCACCCCTCCACTTT. It encodes CASRNRGLSPLHF.

This clone was observed a few times. The genes are TRBV30 and TRBJ1-5; the match to TRBD1 covers 8 bases. The CDR3 runs 16 residues. J was trimmed by 1 base and V by 3 bases; bases with no gene match: 8. Per germline, CDR1 GTSNPN and CDR2 SVGIG (reference sequence). In DNA, the CDR3 is TGTGCCTGGAGAGACAGGGGCTCATTCAGCAATCAGCCCCAGCATTTT. It translates to CAWRDRGSFSNQPQHF.